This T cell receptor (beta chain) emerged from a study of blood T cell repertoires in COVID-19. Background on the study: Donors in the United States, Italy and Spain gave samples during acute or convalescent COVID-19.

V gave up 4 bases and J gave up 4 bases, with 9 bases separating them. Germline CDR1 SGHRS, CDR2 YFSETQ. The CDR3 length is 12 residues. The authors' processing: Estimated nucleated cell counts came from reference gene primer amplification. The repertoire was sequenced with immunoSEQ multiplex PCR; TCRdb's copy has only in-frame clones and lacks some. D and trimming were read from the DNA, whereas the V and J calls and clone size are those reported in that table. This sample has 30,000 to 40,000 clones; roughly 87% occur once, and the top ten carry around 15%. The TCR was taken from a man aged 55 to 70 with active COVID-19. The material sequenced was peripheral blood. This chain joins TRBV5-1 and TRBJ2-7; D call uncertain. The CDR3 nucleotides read TGCGCCAGCAGCCCCCCTTCTTACGAGCAGTACTTC. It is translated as CASSPPSYEQYF.